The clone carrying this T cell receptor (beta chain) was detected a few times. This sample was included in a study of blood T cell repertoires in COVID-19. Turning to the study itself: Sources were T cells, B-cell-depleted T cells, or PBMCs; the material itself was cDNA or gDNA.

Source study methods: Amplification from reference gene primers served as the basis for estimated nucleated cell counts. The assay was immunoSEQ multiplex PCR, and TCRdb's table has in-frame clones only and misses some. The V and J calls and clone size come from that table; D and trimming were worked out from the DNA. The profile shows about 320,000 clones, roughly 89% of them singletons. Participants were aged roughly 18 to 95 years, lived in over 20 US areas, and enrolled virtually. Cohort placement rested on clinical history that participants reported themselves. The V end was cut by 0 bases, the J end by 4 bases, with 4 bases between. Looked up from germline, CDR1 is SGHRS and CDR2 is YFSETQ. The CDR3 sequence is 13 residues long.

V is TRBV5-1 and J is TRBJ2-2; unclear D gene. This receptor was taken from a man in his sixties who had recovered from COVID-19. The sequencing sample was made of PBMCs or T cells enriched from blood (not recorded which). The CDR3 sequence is CASSLDGTGELFF. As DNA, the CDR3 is TGCGCCAGCAGCTTGGACGGCACCGGGGAGCTGTTTTTT.